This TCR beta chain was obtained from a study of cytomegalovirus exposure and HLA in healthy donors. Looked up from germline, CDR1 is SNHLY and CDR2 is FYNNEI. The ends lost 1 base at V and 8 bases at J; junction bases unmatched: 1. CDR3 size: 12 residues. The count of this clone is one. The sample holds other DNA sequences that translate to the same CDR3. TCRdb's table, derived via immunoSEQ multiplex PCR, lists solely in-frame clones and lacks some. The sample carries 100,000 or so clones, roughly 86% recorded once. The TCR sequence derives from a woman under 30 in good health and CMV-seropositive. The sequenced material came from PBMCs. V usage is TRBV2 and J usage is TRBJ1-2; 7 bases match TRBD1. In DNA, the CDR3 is TGTGCCAGCAGTGAAGGGACAGGCGGCTACACCTTC. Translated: CASSEGTGGYTF.